Shown below are 32 T cell receptor beta chains from a single sample sequenced in a study of T-cell reconstitution after alpha-beta-depleted transplantation in children. Unique molecular identifiers featured in how the TCRbeta library was prepared. TCRdb fed the PCR reads into MiXCR, producing one record per CDR3 protein. The data hold 90,000 to 120,000 distinct CDR3 sequences, with approximately 6% observed a single time. The material was PBMCs, mostly from graft donor cells, obtained 360 days after TCRalphabeta/CD19-depleted stem cell transplant. These TCRs come from a male patient aged 2-15 years who had a stem cell transplant for acute lymphoblastic leukemia, so the T cells may come from the graft donor.

This clonotype was picked up a small number of times. The chain employs TRBV19 and TRBJ2-2; tentatively, D is TRBD1 or TRBD2 (5 bases each). This CDR3 is built from 15 residues. V lost 8 bases, J lost 2 bases, and 15 bases lay in between. The V gene's germline CDR1 is LNHDA and CDR2 SQIVND (reference sequence). In nucleotides, the CDR3 is TGTGCCAGTCGGGGCAGCCACCTTAACACCGGGGAGCTGTTTTTT. It specifies CASRGSHLNTGELFF.

The sample holds a few counts of this clonotype. CDR3 bases: TGTGCCAGCAGTCGCAGGACGGGAGGGCCGGCAGATACGCAGTATTTT. Translating it yields CASSRRTGGPADTQYF. The chain employs TRBV28 and TRBJ2-3; 8 bases agree with TRBD2. Per germline, CDR1 MDHEN and CDR2 SYDVKM. The CDR3 loop spans 16 amino acids. Trimming cost V 5 bases and J 4 bases; bases outside gene matches: 11.

This clonotype came up a few times. V gene TRBV4-2 combines with J gene TRBJ2-7; TRBD2 aligns across 12 bases. Germline loops: CDR1 LGHNA, CDR2 YNFKEQ. The CDR3 sequence is 14 residues long. Trimming removed 5 bases from V and 3 bases from J; junction bases left unmatched: 2. The CDR3, as DNA: TGTGCCAGCAGCAAGGGACTAGCGGGCTACGAGCAGTACTTC. This sequence encodes CASSKGLAGYEQYF.

This clonotype was counted ten times or more. This chain joins TRBV11-2 and TRBJ2-5; 11 positions match TRBD2. This CDR3 spans 15 amino acids. Germline V gene sequence: CDR1 SGHAT, CDR2 FQNNGV. V shed 4 bases, J shed 2 bases, and the junction held 3 bases outside the gene matches. The CDR3 region is CASSWGTSGQETQYF. CDR3 sequence (DNA): TGTGCCAGCAGCTGGGGGACTAGCGGACAAGAGACCCAGTACTTC.

This clonotype was seen repeatedly, ten times or more. J is TRBJ2-2 and V is TRBV9; TRBD1 is a possible D gene (7 bases). The CDR3 runs to 13 residues. CDR1 and CDR2 from the germline V gene are SGDLS and YYNGEE. Trimming removed 2 bases from V and 6 bases from J, with 8 bases in between. The DNA for the CDR3 is TGTGCCAGCAGCGTCAGGGGGGCCGGGGAGCTGTTTTTT. This translates into CASSVRGAGELFF.

This clonotype was seen ten or more times. This rearrangement joins TRBV27 to TRBJ2-3; TRBD1 or TRBD2 may be the D gene (5 bases each). CDR1 is MNHEY, CDR2 SMNVEV, per germline (reference sequence). This CDR3 contains 13 residues. V lost 8 bases to trimming and J lost 2 bases, with 11 bases between them. CDR3 bases: TGTGCCAGCGTCGGGGCAGTCACAGATACGCAGTATTTT. It translates to CASVGAVTDTQYF.

This clonotype appeared a few times. The V call is TRBV13, the J call TRBJ2-3; TRBD2 aligns across 8 bases. V lost 4 bases, J lost 3 bases, and 6 bases stayed unmatched. There are 15 residues in the CDR3. Germline CDR1 is PRHDT and CDR2 is FYEKMQ (reference sequence). CDR3 sequence reads: CASSSGGTRTDTQYF. The CDR3 DNA reads as TGTGCCAGCAGCTCGGGGGGGACTCGGACAGATACGCAGTATTTT.

The gene calls are TRBV6-2 or TRBV6-3 and TRBJ2-7; D is possibly TRBD2 (5 bases). The germline CDR1 and CDR2 sequences are MNHEY and SVGEGT. Trimming pared 2 bases from V and 4 bases from J, leaving 21 bases between. This CDR3 region has 17 residues. CDR3 DNA: TGTGCCAGCAGTTACGTTCGTTTCCTAGGGAGCCTTTACGAGCAGTACTTC. Translating gives CASSYVRFLGSLYEQYF.

This clonotype was picked up many times. The rearrangement uses TRBV2 and TRBJ2-7; TRBD2 aligns across 10 bases. This CDR3 has 16 residues. CDR1 is SNHLY and CDR2 is FYNNEI in the germline V gene. Trimming removed 1 base from V and 7 bases from J; junction bases left unmatched: 10. CDR3 in DNA: TGTGCCAGCAGTGAAGAGGAACTAGCGGGGCCCTTGGAGCAGTACTTC. Translation: CASSEEELAGPLEQYF. The variable domain in full, completed from reference TRBV2 and TRBJ2-7, reads EPEVTQTPSHQVTQMGQEVILRCVPISNHLYFYWYRQILGQKVEFLVSFYNNEISEKSEIFDDQFSVERPDGSNFTLKIRSTKLEDSAMYFCASSEEELAGPLEQYFGPGTRLTVT.

The V gene is TRBV28, the J gene TRBJ2-7; D uncertain. Germline loops: CDR1 MDHEN, CDR2 SYDVKM. The V gene lost 5 bases and the J gene lost 3 bases, with 11 bases spanning the gap. The length of the CDR3 is 13 residues. CDR3 nucleotide sequence: TGTGCCAGCAGTAGTTTGGCGGTCTACGAGCAGTACTTC. It encodes CASSSLAVYEQYF.

This clonotype has at least ten counts. CDR3 protein: CASSVRWGQSETQYF. The DNA for the CDR3 is TGCGCCAGCAGCGTAAGGTGGGGACAGAGCGAGACCCAGTACTTC. This chain links TRBV5-1 with TRBJ2-5; 7 nucleotides match TRBD1. Germline loops: CDR1 SGHRS, CDR2 YFSETQ. The CDR3 runs 15 residues. V lost 4 bases and J lost 5; bases outside the gene matches: 11.

This clonotype was observed many times. This rearrangement joins TRBV29-1 to TRBJ2-1; D gene uncertain. This CDR3 is 13 amino acids long. Trimming took 8 bases from V and 4 from J, leaving 15 bases between them. Germline values: CDR1 SQVTM, CDR2 ANQGSEA. The CDR3 DNA reads TGCAGCCTCCTAATCGTGGGGTACAATGAGCAGTTCTTC. It codes for CSLLIVGYNEQFF.

Ten or more counts support this clonotype. The chain combines TRBV10-3 with TRBJ1-5; D possibly corresponds to TRBD1 (6 bases). The CDR3 has 14 residues. The V gene lost 4 bases and the J gene lost 3 bases, with 10 bases spanning the gap. The germline V gene encodes CDR1 ENHRY and CDR2 SYGVKD. CDR3 sequence reads: CAISGGGLNQPQHF. CDR3 DNA sequence: TGTGCCATCAGTGGGGGGGGGCTCAATCAGCCCCAGCATTTT.

The V call is TRBV6-5, the J call TRBJ1-5; 10 bases agree with TRBD1. J lost 2 bases, V lost 6 bases, and 7 bases had no gene match. The length of the CDR3 is 16 residues. From germline, CDR1 is MNHEY and CDR2 SVGAGI. The DNA of the CDR3 is TGTGCCAGCAGCCGGGACAGGGGAGGAGGCAATCAGCCCCAGCATTTT. Translated: CASSRDRGGGNQPQHF.

This clonotype was counted ten times or more. The gene calls are TRBV24-1 and TRBJ2-1, with TRBD1 matching over 9 bases. Germline V CDR1 and CDR2: KGHDR, SFDVKD. V lost 9 bases and J lost 7; bases outside the gene matches: 6. The CDR3 length is 13 residues. The CDR3 DNA reads TGTGCCACCCGGGGAGGGACAGGGAATGAGCAGTTCTTC. Its translation is CATRGGTGNEQFF.

This clonotype was detected many times. The V and J genes are TRBV5-6 and TRBJ2-5; D is unclear. The CDR3 sequence is 11 residues long. Germline V gives CDR1 SGHDT, CDR2 YYEEEE. With 0 bases removed from V and 6 bases from J, the gap between germline ends came to 3 bases. For the CDR3, the DNA is TGTGCCAGCAGCTTGGACCAGACCCAGTACTTC. Its translation is CASSLDQTQYF.

The genes are TRBV19 and TRBJ2-4; D tentatively fits TRBD1 or TRBD2 (5 bases each). Trimming took off 8 bases at V and 7 bases at J, with 15 bases between the two ends. The CDR3 length is 13 residues. Per the germline V gene, CDR1 is LNHDA and CDR2 is SQIVND (reference sequence). Here the CDR3 reads CASRRGRSNIQYF. DNA of the CDR3: TGTGCCAGTCGTCGGGGCCGAAGTAACATTCAGTACTTC. The complete variable domain, with remaining parts taken from reference TRBV19 and TRBJ2-4, reads DGGITQSPKYLFRKEGQNVTLSCEQNLNHDAMYWYRQDPGQGLRLIYYSQIVNDFQKGDIAEGYSVSREKKESFPLTVTSAQKNPTAFYLCASRRGRSNIQYFGAGTRLSVL.

This sequence joins TRBV30 and TRBJ2-7; perhaps TRBD1 as D (6 bases). The CDR3 covers 13 residues. Per germline, CDR1 GTSNPN and CDR2 SVGIG (reference sequence). V was trimmed by 8 bases and J by 2 bases, leaving 16 bases between them. The CDR3 DNA reads TGTGCCCATTCCCAGGGGAACCCCTACGAGCAGTACTTC. Amino acid sequence: CAHSQGNPYEQYF.

This clonotype showed up many times. The J gene is TRBJ2-7, the V gene TRBV4-3, with 9 bases identical to TRBD1. The CDR3 sequence is 14 residues long. The germline CDR1 and CDR2 sequences are LGHNA and YSLEER. V gave up 6 bases and J gave up 2 bases; unmatched junction bases: 5. CDR3 in amino acids: CASSPGTGTYEQYF. The CDR3, as DNA: TGCGCCAGCAGTCCCGGGACAGGGACCTACGAGCAGTACTTC.

This clonotype has a handful of counts. The V call is TRBV6-1, the J call TRBJ2-1; no clear D gene. CDR3 length: 16 amino acids. The V end was cut by 5 bases, the J end by 0 bases, with 14 bases between. Germline V lookup: CDR1 MNHNS, CDR2 SASEGT. CDR3 loop: CASSPLRRSSYNEQFF. Here the CDR3 DNA reads TGTGCCAGCAGTCCACTGCGAAGGAGCTCCTACAATGAGCAGTTCTTC.

This clonotype was picked up many times. The V gene is TRBV13, the J gene TRBJ2-5; 10 positions agree with TRBD2. Germline trimming cut 4 bases from V and 3 bases from J; bases unmatched to any gene: 2. This CDR3 region has 14 residues. In germline, CDR1 is PRHDT, CDR2 FYEKMQ (reference sequence). Written as DNA, the CDR3 is TGTGCCAGCAGCTCTAGCGGGAGAGAAGAGACCCAGTACTTC. Translated, it gives CASSSSGREETQYF. Variable domain in full (rest from reference TRBV13 and TRBJ2-5): AAGVIQSPRHLIKEKRETATLKCYPIPRHDTVYWYQQGPGQDPQFLISFYEKMQSDKGSIPDRFSAQQFSDYHSELNMSSLELGDSALYFCASSSSGREETQYFGPGTRLLVL.

This clonotype turned up a few times. This rearrangement joins TRBV9 to TRBJ2-5; 9 positions match TRBD2. Germline trimming cut 4 bases from V and 2 bases from J; bases unmatched to any gene: 6. CDR3 length: 15 amino acids. Germline loops: CDR1 SGDLS, CDR2 YYNGEE. The CDR3 reads CASSPSSGVQETQYF. The CDR3 coding sequence is TGTGCCAGCAGCCCCTCTAGCGGGGTGCAAGAGACCCAGTACTTC.

This clonotype has a count of ten or more. The gene calls are TRBV9 and TRBJ1-2, with a weak D call TRBD1 (6 bases). Per germline, CDR1 SGDLS and CDR2 YYNGEE. CDR3 length: 11 residues. V lost 9 bases to trimming and J lost 5 bases, with 11 bases between them. This CDR3 reads CAIWTAYGYTF. In nucleotides, the CDR3 is TGTGCCATCTGGACAGCGTATGGCTACACCTTC.

This clonotype was found many times. The chain carries TRBV27 and TRBJ2-1, with no clear D. The germline V gene encodes CDR1 MNHEY and CDR2 SMNVEV (reference sequence). V lost 3 bases and J 7 bases, leaving 7 bases between the germline ends. This CDR3 spans 12 amino acids. The CDR3 region is CASSFIGNEQFF. The CDR3 DNA is TGTGCCAGCAGTTTTATAGGTAATGAGCAGTTCTTC.

In its sample, this clonotype was seen many times. V gene TRBV6-1 combines with J gene TRBJ2-6; D is uncertain. The CDR3 sequence is 15 residues long. The V gene lost 6 bases and the J gene lost 0 bases, with 9 bases spanning the gap. The germline V gene encodes CDR1 MNHNS and CDR2 SASEGT. CDR3 residues: CASSGRRSGANVLTF. DNA of the CDR3: TGTGCCAGCAGCGGACGTCGCTCTGGGGCCAACGTCCTGACTTTC.

This clonotype came up a few times. The CDR3 loop reads CSARDPPEPQHF. The CDR3 region has the DNA TGCAGTGCTAGAGATCCCCCAGAGCCCCAGCATTTT. The chain recombines TRBV20-1 with TRBJ1-5, with D unresolved. The CDR3 spans 12 residues. CDR1 and CDR2 (germline): DFQATT, SNEGSKA (reference sequence). V was clipped by 0 bases and J by 8 bases, with 8 bases between them.

The chain combines TRBV7-9 with TRBJ1-2; 7 positions agree with TRBD1. The CDR3 runs to 12 residues. From germline, CDR1 is SEHNR and CDR2 FQNEAQ (reference sequence). The J segment lost 6 bases and the V segment lost 5 bases, leaving 3 bases of the junction unmatched. The CDR3 spells CASSRGTDGYTF. CDR3 nucleotide sequence: TGTGCCAGCAGCCGGGGGACAGATGGCTACACCTTC. The variable domain in full, with the rest retrieved from reference TRBV7-9 and TRBJ1-2, is DTGVSQNPRHKITKRGQNVTFRCDPISEHNRLYWYRQTLGQGPEFLTYFQNEAQLEKSRLLSDRFSAERPKGSFSTLEIQRTEQGDSAMYLCASSRGTDGYTFGSGTRLTVV.

This clonotype was observed a handful of times. This rearrangement joins TRBV28 to TRBJ2-5, with 11 nucleotides matching TRBD2. The CDR3 is made up of 15 amino acids. V shed 6 bases, J shed 1 base, and the junction held 4 bases outside the gene matches. Germline V gives CDR1 MDHEN, CDR2 SYDVKM. The CDR3 is CASRPGLAAQETQYF. The DNA of the CDR3 is TGTGCCAGCAGACCGGGACTAGCGGCCCAAGAGACCCAGTACTTC.

This clonotype was counted at least ten times. This chain connects TRBV11-2 to TRBJ2-1; the match to TRBD2 covers 8 bases. V dropped 1 base and J dropped 9; count of bases not matched to a gene: 5. Per the germline V gene, CDR1 is SGHAT and CDR2 is FQNNGV. The CDR3 extends over 14 amino acids. CDR3 nucleotide sequence: TGTGCCAGCAGCTTAGGCGGGGGGCCCCGTGAGCAGTTCTTC. Amino acids: CASSLGGGPREQFF.

This clonotype appeared many times. This rearrangement joins TRBV15 to TRBJ1-1; perhaps TRBD1 as D (6 bases). CDR3 size: 14 residues. Trimming left V 0 bases short and J 5 bases short, with 10 bases between. The germline gives CDR1 LNHNV, CDR2 YYDKDF (reference sequence). The CDR3 region is CATSRDRGGTEAFF. The CDR3 bases are TGTGCCACCAGCAGAGATCGAGGGGGGACTGAAGCTTTCTTT.

This clonotype has a handful of counts. The V gene is TRBV6-2 or TRBV6-3, the J gene TRBJ1-5, with D possibly being TRBD1 (5 bases). V gave up 5 bases and J gave up 4 bases, with 12 bases separating them. Germline lookup yields CDR1 MNHEY and CDR2 SVGEGT. This CDR3 has 14 residues. CDR3 amino acids: CASSPVRGNQPQHF. The CDR3 DNA is TGTGCCAGCAGTCCCGTTCGGGGGAATCAGCCCCAGCATTTT.

This clonotype was detected ten times or more. V usage is TRBV20-1 and J usage is TRBJ1-5; D not certain. Trimming cost V 3 bases and J 0 bases, with 9 bases left between them. The CDR3 is 14 residues long. Germline V gene data show CDR1 as DFQATT and CDR2 as SNEGSKA (reference sequence). CDR3 in DNA: TGCAGTGCTAGGGTCCGGTATAGCAATCAGCCCCAGCATTTT. This sequence encodes CSARVRYSNQPQHF.